A selection of T cell receptor beta chains follows, all from one sample in a study of metastatic and nonmetastatic thyroid tumors. MiXCR was used by TCRdb to re-call the PCR reads. The profile shows tens of thousands of clones, around 28% of them singletons. The specimen sequenced was blood. The source of these receptors is a male donor with papillary thyroid cancer or a benign thyroid nodule (not recorded which). Some clones in this sample may be carry-over from other donors' samples. CDR3s include the opening cysteine and the closing phenylalanine or tryptophan. Each record gives: CDR3 DNA, CDR3 protein, V gene, J gene, CDR3 length, clone size, D gene. The D gene is left open where the match is weak. The size field is filled for only some rows; it gives once, few, many or a size class.

DNA: TGTGCCAGCAGCCAAACCGGGACAGGGGATACTGAAGCTTTCTTT
CDR3: CASSQTGTGDTEAFF
V: TRBV3-1
J: TRBJ1-1
length: 15
size: many
D: TRBD1

DNA: TGTGCCAGCAGCTTAGCTGGGGGAGGCGCAGATACGCAGTATTTT
CDR3: CASSLAGGGADTQYF
V: TRBV7-2
J: TRBJ2-3
length: 15
size: NA
D: NA

DNA: TGCAGTGCTTTTACAGGGGGCAGTGATAATGAAAAACTGTTTTTT
CDR3: CSAFTGGSDNEKLFF
V: TRBV20-1
J: TRBJ1-4
length: 15
size: many
D: TRBD1

DNA: TGTGCCATCAGTCTACAGGTTTCTGGGGCCAACGTCCTGACTTTC
CDR3: CAISLQVSGANVLTF
V: TRBV6-5
J: TRBJ2-6
length: 15
size: few
D: NA

DNA: TGTGCCAGTAGTAATCTAGCGGGAGGTGGGGCAGATACGCAGTATTTT
CDR3: CASSNLAGGGADTQYF
V: TRBV19
J: TRBJ2-3
length: 16
size: NA
D: TRBD2

DNA: TGTGCCAGTAGTCCGCAGGGGGCGTTCACCTACGAGCAGTACTTC
CDR3: CASSPQGAFTYEQYF
V: TRBV19
J: TRBJ2-7
length: 15
size: many
D: TRBD1

DNA: TGTGCCAGCTCGCCTCAGAGGAACGATAATTCACCCCTCCACTTT
CDR3: CASSPQRNDNSPLHF
V: TRBV18
J: TRBJ1-6
length: 15
size: medium-sized
D: NA

DNA: TGCGCCAGCAGCACCCAGGTGGCTGGGGCCAACCTCCTGACTTTC
CDR3: CASSTQVAGANLLTF
V: TRBV5-1
J: TRBJ2-6
length: 15
size: NA
D: NA

DNA: TGTGCCAGCAGCCCCCGGGACAGGGGTTCCGGGGAGCTGTTTTTT
CDR3: CASSPRDRGSGELFF
V: TRBV3-1
J: TRBJ2-2
length: 15
size: NA
D: TRBD1

DNA: TGTGCCAGCAGCCCGGGAGTGACGGCCGGGGAGCTGTTTTTT
CDR3: CASSPGVTAGELFF
V: TRBV7-9
J: TRBJ2-2
length: 14
size: many
D: NA

DNA: TGTGCCAGCAGCGGGGGGACAGGGGGTAGCAATCAGCCCCAGCATTTT
CDR3: CASSGGTGGSNQPQHF
V: TRBV5-8
J: TRBJ1-5
length: 16
size: many
D: TRBD1

DNA: TGCAGTGCTAGGTGCTGGCGGAGCTACAATGAGCAGTTCTTC
CDR3: CSARCWRSYNEQFF
V: TRBV20-1
J: TRBJ2-1
length: 14
size: NA
D: NA

DNA: TGTGCCAGCAGCTCAGACTATGCCACAGATACGCAGTATTTT
CDR3: CASSSDYATDTQYF
V: TRBV7-2
J: TRBJ2-3
length: 14
size: few
D: NA

DNA: TGTGCCAGCAGTGGGGGGAACAGGGCAACTAATGAAAAACTGTTTTTT
CDR3: CASSGGNRATNEKLFF
V: TRBV25-1
J: TRBJ1-4
length: 16
size: many
D: NA

DNA: TGCGCCAGCAGCTTGGGCTGTAGTTCCTACAATGAGCAGTTCTTC
CDR3: CASSLGCSSYNEQFF
V: TRBV5-1
J: TRBJ2-1
length: 15
size: NA
D: NA

DNA: TGTGCCAGCAGATCTGCAGGGTCAGGGTATGGCTACACCTTC
CDR3: CASRSAGSGYGYTF
V: TRBV12-3/TRBV12-4
J: TRBJ1-2
length: 14
size: few
D: NA

DNA: TGCGCCAGCAGCCGGACAGAGAGCTCCTACGAGCAGTACTTC
CDR3: CASSRTESSYEQYF
V: TRBV4-1
J: TRBJ2-7
length: 14
size: medium-sized
D: NA